Following are 24 T cell receptor beta chains from one sample sequenced in a study of control samples from healthy donors and cancer patients. Sequencing was performed with immunoSEQ multiplex PCR; in TCRdb, only in-frame clones are kept and a portion is missing. The table has tens of thousands of clones, approximately 88% seen once. Source material: PBMCs. Every receptor here comes from a woman aged 45-65 years with colorectal cancer.

The V gene is TRBV5-8, the J gene TRBJ1-3; 10 nucleotides align to TRBD1. The CDR3 is made up of 17 amino acids. The V and J ends lost 2 bases and 0 bases, in that order; junction bases with no gene match: 5. Germline V CDR1 and CDR2: SGHTS, YDEGEE. The CDR3 DNA sequence: TGTGCCAGCAGCTTAAGGGGGGACAGGGGCTCTGGAAACACCATATATTTT. As protein: CASSLRGDRGSGNTIYF.

V usage is TRBV5-1 and J usage is TRBJ1-4, with D possibly being TRBD1 (6 bases). The CDR3 totals 17 residues. V was pared by 0 bases and J by 8 bases, with 20 bases between. CDR1 and CDR2 (germline): SGHRS, YFSETQ. The DNA for the CDR3 is TGCGCCAGCAGCTTGGGGGTACAAGGGGGTCGCGGAGAAAAACTGTTTTTT. Residues: CASSLGVQGGRGEKLFF. Full variable domain (remainder filled in from reference TRBV5-1 and TRBJ1-4): KAGVTQTPRYLIKTRGQQVTLSCSPISGHRSVSWYQQTPGQGLQFLFEYFSETQRNKGNFPGRFSGRQFSNSRSEMNVSTLELGDSALYLCASSLGVQGGRGEKLFFGSGTQLSVL.

The chain employs TRBV7-2 and TRBJ2-2; 8 nucleotides line up with TRBD1. There are 16 residues in the CDR3. Per the germline V gene, CDR1 is SGHTA and CDR2 is FQGNSA. Trimming took 2 bases from V and 1 from J; bases not matched to a gene: 3. The CDR3 DNA sequence: TGTGCCAGCAGCTTACCAGGGGGCGAGAACACCGGGGAGCTGTTTTTT. Translation: CASSLPGGENTGELFF.

CDR3 residues: CASSLTGRKETQYF. DNA for the CDR3: TGTGCCAGCAGCTTAACAGGGAGAAAGGAGACCCAGTACTTC. The chain uses TRBV7-2 and TRBJ2-5, with D possibly TRBD1 on 6 matching bases. The CDR3 is 14 residues long. In germline, CDR1 is SGHTA, CDR2 FQGNSA. Between the trimmed V and J ends, which lost 2 bases and 5 bases, there was a span of 12 bases.

The chain is built from TRBV30 and TRBJ1-1; D gene ambiguous. Germline values: CDR1 GTSNPN, CDR2 SVGIG (reference sequence). This CDR3 is built from 12 residues. V was cut by 0 bases and J by 1 base, with 3 bases left in between. The CDR3 DNA reads TGTGCCTGGAGTGTGGGGAACACTGAAGCTTTCTTT. This sequence encodes CAWSVGNTEAFF.

CDR3 region: CASSQVRQGTSPLHF. The CDR3, as DNA: TGTGCCAGCAGCCAAGTGAGACAGGGTACCTCACCCCTCCACTTT. The chain carries TRBV4-2 and TRBJ1-6; 7 positions match TRBD1. This CDR3 region has 15 residues. The germline V gene has CDR1 LGHNA and CDR2 YNFKEQ. Trimming took 1 base from V and 10 from J; bases not matched to a gene: 7.

This chain joins TRBV2 and TRBJ1-3; possibly TRBD1 for D (5 bases). Germline V gene sequence: CDR1 SNHLY, CDR2 FYNNEI. The CDR3 runs 14 residues. Trimming left V 6 bases short and J 8 bases short, with 17 bases between. The chain's CDR3 is CASRRSGFDDTIYF. CDR3 DNA sequence: TGTGCCAGCAGGAGGTCAGGGTTTGATGACACCATATATTTT.

V and J are TRBV5-1 and TRBJ1-6; D call uncertain. Germline V CDR1 and CDR2: SGHRS, YFSETQ. The CDR3 extends over 14 amino acids. The V and J ends lost 0 bases and 5 bases respectively, with 6 bases between them. The CDR3 is CASSLVGDNSPLHF. CDR3 coding DNA: TGCGCCAGCAGCTTGGTGGGAGATAATTCACCCCTCCACTTT.

The chain is built from TRBV12-3 or TRBV12-4 and TRBJ2-7; D ambiguous. V dropped 5 bases and J dropped 6 bases, with 11 bases sitting between them. This CDR3 contains 12 residues. Here the CDR3 DNA reads TGTGCCAGCAGTACCTATAAGACCGAGCAGTACGTC. Its translation: CASSTYKTEQYV.

This chain links TRBV5-1 with TRBJ2-1, with 11 bases matching TRBD2. Germline V lookup: CDR1 SGHRS, CDR2 YFSETQ. Trimming removed 3 bases from V and 7 bases from J; junction bases left unmatched: 6. The CDR3 length is 15 residues. The CDR3 sequence is CASSSNSGGANEQFF. CDR3 DNA sequence: TGCGCCAGCAGCTCGAATAGCGGGGGGGCAAATGAGCAGTTCTTC.

This chain connects TRBV6-1 to TRBJ1-3, with D hard to call. The germline V and J ends were trimmed by 3 bases and 4 bases, with 13 bases remaining between them. CDR1 is MNHNS and CDR2 is SASEGT in the germline V gene. The CDR3 length is 15 residues. DNA of the CDR3: TGTGCCAGCAGTGACATGTCCAGAGTGGGAAACACCATATATTTT. It is translated as CASSDMSRVGNTIYF.

The V call is TRBV6-5, the J call TRBJ2-7; 13 bases agree with TRBD2. J gave up 5 bases and V 6 bases, and 7 bases lay outside the gene matches. Germline CDR1 and CDR2: MNHEY and SVGAGI. CDR3 length: 15 amino acids. CDR3: CASRIGLAGVDEQYV. DNA for the CDR3: TGTGCCAGCAGGATCGGACTAGCGGGGGTTGACGAGCAGTACGTC.

This chain uses TRBV24-1 with TRBJ1-2, with D possibly being TRBD1 (6 bases). Germline CDR1 and CDR2: KGHDR and SFDVKD. The CDR3 length is 14 residues. V dropped 0 bases and J dropped 6 bases, with 10 bases sitting between them. As DNA, the CDR3 is TGTGCCACCAGTGATTTGTGGGGGGCTAATGGCTACACCTTC. Translating gives CATSDLWGANGYTF.

The rearrangement links TRBV6-7 to TRBJ1-5; unclear D gene. TRBV6-7 is treated as an ORF (open reading frame) with a function not yet certain. The CDR3 loop spans 15 amino acids. Deletions cut 10 bases from V and 0 bases from J, with 16 bases between. The CDR3 here is CATPPAWSSNQPQHF. CDR3 DNA: TGTGCCACTCCGCCCGCGTGGTCTAGCAATCAGCCCCAGCATTTT.

DNA for the CDR3: TGTGCCAGCAGTGAAGGCTCCTCGAGGACTGAAGCTTTCTTT. Translation gives CASSEGSSRTEAFF. The V gene is TRBV6-1, the J gene TRBJ1-1; D gene uncertain. This CDR3 contains 14 residues. V was cut by 1 base and J by 5 bases, with 11 bases left in between. Germline values: CDR1 MNHNS, CDR2 SASEGT.

This rearrangement joins TRBV6-5 to TRBJ2-3; the D is unclear. The germline V gene encodes CDR1 MNHEY and CDR2 SVGAGI. The CDR3 totals 13 residues. The V end was cut by 6 bases, the J end by 0 bases, with 7 bases between. CDR3 nucleotide sequence: TGTGCCAGCAGGCACTCTAGCACAGATACGCAGTATTTT. Translated, it gives CASRHSSTDTQYF.

The chain has TRBV21-1 and TRBJ2-3; the table assigns TRBD1, which was not confirmed against the DNA. TRBV21-1 is a pseudogene locus. The CDR3 is 16 amino acids. CDR3: CASSKNEGDGTDTQYF. In DNA form, the CDR3 reads TGTGCCAGCAGCAAAAATGAGGGGGATGGGACAGATACGCAGTATTTT.

The V gene is TRBV5-4, the J gene TRBJ2-5, with TRBD2 as a possible D gene (7 bases). This CDR3 has 13 residues. V dropped 4 bases and J dropped 9 bases, with 16 bases sitting between them. Germline V lookup: CDR1 SGHNT, CDR2 YYREEE (reference sequence). The CDR3: CASSMGGGQAQYF. The CDR3 nucleotides are TGTGCCAGCAGCATGGGGGGGGGCCAGGCCCAGTACTTC.

The chain couples TRBV7-3 to TRBJ1-6; a weak D match, TRBD1 (5 bases). The CDR3 has 15 residues. The ends were cut back, 5 bases at V and 9 bases at J, with 17 bases in the middle. Germline loops: CDR1 SGHTA, CDR2 FQGTGA. The CDR3 nucleotides are TGTGCCAGCAGCCGTTCGGGAGGGGCGGGTTCACCCCTCCACTTT. As protein: CASSRSGGAGSPLHF.

The V and J genes are TRBV11-1 and TRBJ1-6, with unresolved D. Germline V gene lookup returns CDR1 SGHAT and CDR2 FQDESV (reference sequence). Trimming removed 4 bases from V and 9 bases from J, with 10 bases in between. The CDR3 extends over 13 amino acids. The CDR3 region is CASSSLEGSPLHF. The DNA for the CDR3 is TGTGCCAGCAGCTCCTTGGAGGGTTCACCCCTCCACTTT.

The chain has TRBV4-1 and TRBJ1-6; 7 bases fit TRBD1. The germline gives CDR1 MGHRA, CDR2 YSYEKL. The J segment lost 7 bases and the V segment lost 3 bases, leaving 3 bases of the junction unmatched. The CDR3 spans 14 residues. The CDR3 nucleotides read TGCGCCAGCAGCCAGGGACAGAGGAATTCACCCCTCCACTTT. Amino acids: CASSQGQRNSPLHF.

This chain joins TRBV7-2 and TRBJ2-5; tentatively, D is TRBD2 (6 bases). V lost 3 bases and J 0 bases, leaving 14 bases between the germline ends. The CDR3 consists of 16 residues. Germline lookup yields CDR1 SGHTA and CDR2 FQGNSA. CDR3 protein: CASSFLSGGNQETQYF. The CDR3 bases are TGTGCCAGCAGCTTTCTATCTGGCGGGAACCAAGAGACCCAGTACTTC.

The chain links TRBV5-1 to TRBJ2-3; D unclear. Germline lookup yields CDR1 SGHRS and CDR2 YFSETQ. Trimming removed 0 bases at V and 1 base at J, with 9 bases between. The CDR3 covers 15 residues. CDR3 nucleotides: TGCGCCAGCAGCTTGGAAGGCCAGGGCACAGATACGCAGTATTTT. This sequence encodes CASSLEGQGTDTQYF.

The rearrangement uses TRBV7-9 and TRBJ2-2; D is possibly TRBD1 or TRBD2 (5 bases each). The CDR3 length is 16 residues. Germline CDR1 is SEHNR and CDR2 is FQNEAQ (reference sequence). The V and J ends lost 5 bases and 5 bases respectively, with 18 bases between them. CDR3 bases: TGTGCCAGCAGCGCCTCCGGGACCTCAATGACCGGGGAGCTGTTTTTT. It is translated as CASSASGTSMTGELFF.